This T cell receptor (beta chain) was sequenced in a study of patients and donors after allogeneic stem cell transplantation. Looked up from germline, CDR1 is SGDLS and CDR2 is YYNGEE. CDR3 length: 17 residues. Trimming pared 2 bases from V and 4 bases from J, leaving 21 bases between. This clonotype has just a few counts. TCRdb fed the RT-PCR reads into MiXCR, producing one record per CDR3 protein. The repertoire holds approximately 140,000 distinct CDR3 sequences, with approximately 35% as singletons. The genes are TRBV9 and TRBJ1-2; possible D gene TRBD1, 5 bases. Sequencing was done on a sample of blood, either unsorted or a sorted T cell fraction (not recorded which). This receptor was taken from a human donor who was either an allogeneic HSCT recipient or a stem cell or donor lymphocyte infusion donor (not recorded which). It is not recorded whose cells these are; they may come from a transplant donor. The CDR3 nucleotides read TGTGCCAGCAGCGTTACCGGGACCGACATCATCGGCTATGGCTACACCTTC. Translation gives CASSVTGTDIIGYGYTF.